These T cell receptor beta chains were read from a single sample in a study of beta chain features in type 1 diabetes. Measured with immunoSEQ multiplex PCR; TCRdb has only the in-frame clones, and not every one. This table holds about 15,000 clones, almost 70% found once. The sample was Tregs from blood. Source of these receptors: a young man with type 1 diabetes. Both conserved end residues are part of each CDR3. Fields, in order: V gene, clone size, J gene, D gene, CDR3 protein, CDR3 DNA. A D gene is named only where the DNA matches it firmly. Part of the rows lack a size; the others show once, few, many or a class for expanded clones.

TRBV7-8,few,TRBJ2-7,.,CASSLGGGYEQYF,TGTGCCAGCAGCTTAGGGGGCGGCTACGAGCAGTACTTC
TRBV29-1,.,TRBJ1-1,.,CSVLQGTEAFF,TGCAGCGTTTTACAGGGAACTGAAGCTTTCTTT
TRBV18,.,TRBJ2-5,TRBD2,CASSGKETQYF,TGTGCGAGTAGCGGGAAAGAGACCCAGTACTTC
TRBV2,.,TRBJ1-2,.,CASSVGHPYGYTF,TGTGCCAGCAGTGTGGGACACCCCTATGGCTACACCTTC
TRBV4-2,.,TRBJ2-1,TRBD2,CASSQDDGERLAGGEQFF,TGTGCCAGCAGCCAAGATGATGGAGAGCGTCTAGCGGGAGGTGAGCAGTTCTTC
TRBV2,.,TRBJ2-7,TRBD1,CASSEFEGAREQYF,TGTGCCAGCAGTGAATTCGAGGGGGCTCGCGAGCAGTACTTC
TRBV19,few,TRBJ1-1,.,CATHRGGTEAFF,TGTGCCACCCACCGGGGGGGCACTGAAGCTTTCTTT
TRBV5-1,few,TRBJ2-1,TRBD2,CASSPWGGLAGYNEQFF,TGCGCCAGCAGCCCGTGGGGGGGACTAGCGGGGTACAATGAGCAGTTCTTC
TRBV6-5,.,TRBJ1-5,.,CASSLMGGGGQPQHF,TGTGCCAGCAGCCTTATGGGGGGGGGAGGTCAGCCCCAGCATTTT
TRBV13,.,TRBJ2-1,.,CASSLGNFYNEQFF,TGTGCCAGCAGCTTAGGAAACTTTTACAATGAGCAGTTCTTC
TRBV18,.,TRBJ2-2,.,CASSPSGSANTGELFF,TGTGCCAGCTCACCCTCTGGGAGCGCTAACACCGGGGAGCTGTTTTTT
TRBV11-2,.,TRBJ2-2,.,CASSKSAGSGTGELFF,TGTGCCAGCAGCAAAAGTGCGGGGTCGGGCACCGGGGAGCTGTTTTTT
TRBV6-1,.,TRBJ2-3,TRBD2,CASSGAGGTDTQYF,TGTGCCAGCAGTGGTGCGGGGGGGACAGATACGCAGTATTTT
TRBV4-1,.,TRBJ1-3,.,CASSSIGGQLSGNTIYF,TGCGCCAGCAGCTCTATCGGGGGGCAACTGTCTGGAAACACCATATATTTT
TRBV29-1,.,TRBJ2-2,.,CSAPGLSNTGELFF,TGCAGCGCCCCAGGGCTATCGAACACCGGGGAGCTGTTTTTT
TRBV6-5,few,TRBJ2-7,.,CASSYSRNSPREQYF,TGTGCCAGCAGTTACTCGAGGAACTCCCCTCGGGAGCAGTACTTC
TRBV19,.,TRBJ1-2,.,CASSSQGYGYTF,TGTGCCAGTAGTAGCCAGGGTTATGGCTACACCTTC
TRBV18,.,TRBJ2-7,TRBD2,CASSPTSGSGEQYF,TGTGCCAGCTCACCGACTAGCGGGAGCGGGGAGCAGTACTTC
TRBV9,.,TRBJ1-1,.,CASSVGHRVGTEAFF,TGTGCCAGCAGCGTAGGACATCGAGTCGGCACTGAAGCTTTCTTT
TRBV11-2,.,TRBJ2-5,TRBD2,CASSAGVKETQYF,TGTGCCAGCAGCGCGGGAGTTAAAGAGACCCAGTACTTC
TRBV29-1,few,TRBJ2-7,.,CSVEGDTHEQYF,TGCAGCGTTGAAGGGGACACCCACGAGCAGTACTTC
TRBV30,.,TRBJ1-5,.,CAWKDDTGIRPQHF,TGTGCCTGGAAAGACGATACAGGGATTCGGCCCCAGCATTTT
TRBV14,few,TRBJ2-7,.,CASSRRSGPYEQYF,TGTGCCAGCAGCCGGCGAAGCGGTCCCTACGAGCAGTACTTC
TRBV28,.,TRBJ2-4,.,CASRSGHGRDIQYF,TGTGCCAGCAGGTCGGGACACGGTCGTGACATTCAGTACTTC
TRBV5-1,few,TRBJ1-1,.,CASSLGSSMNTEAFF,TGCGCCAGCAGCTTGGGGAGCTCCATGAACACTGAAGCTTTCTTT
TRBV6-5,.,TRBJ2-7,.,CASTAQGGYEQYF,TGTGCCAGCACCGCCCAGGGAGGATACGAGCAGTACTTC
TRBV11-3,.,TRBJ2-3,TRBD2,CASSAGSGGPSTDTQYF,TGTGCCAGCAGCGCTGGCAGCGGGGGACCCAGCACAGATACGCAGTATTTT
TRBV5-1,.,TRBJ1-1,.,CASSPELRSAEAFF,TGCGCCAGCAGCCCCGAGTTGAGGTCGGCTGAAGCTTTCTTT
TRBV5-1,.,TRBJ2-7,TRBD2,CASSLAFATSGSYEQYF,TGCGCCAGCAGCTTGGCCTTCGCGACTAGCGGGAGTTACGAGCAGTACTTC
TRBV19,.,TRBJ2-5,TRBD1,CASSPRDRGRYQETQYF,TGTGCCAGTAGTCCCAGGGACAGGGGCCGGTACCAAGAGACCCAGTACTTC
TRBV6-1,.,TRBJ1-4,.,CASSEYWGGNEKLFF,TGTGCCAGCAGTGAATACTGGGGAGGGAATGAAAAACTGTTTTTT
TRBV7-8,.,TRBJ1-2,.,CASSLVVSYGYTF,TGTGCCAGCAGCTTAGTGGTCAGCTATGGCTACACCTTC
TRBV6-6,few,TRBJ1-1,.,CASILRGQMNTEAFF,TGTGCCAGCATTCTAAGAGGGCAAATGAACACTGAAGCTTTCTTT
TRBV7-2,.,TRBJ2-1,.,CASRMVDFYNEQFF,TGTGCCAGCAGGATGGTGGACTTCTACAATGAGCAGTTCTTC
TRBV10-3,.,TRBJ2-3,TRBD1,CAISARQGATDTQYF,TGTGCCATCAGTGCGAGGCAGGGGGCCACAGATACGCAGTATTTT
TRBV7-2,.,TRBJ2-1,.,CASLPGGLGGLGEQFF,TGTGCCAGCCTTCCAGGGGGGCTTGGGGGTCTCGGTGAGCAGTTCTTC
TRBV10-3,.,TRBJ1-2,TRBD1,CAISGTGTGTYGYTF,TGTGCCATCAGTGGAACCGGGACAGGGACCTATGGCTACACCTTC
TRBV5-4,.,TRBJ2-5,TRBD2,CASSPRTSGGETQYF,TGTGCCAGCAGCCCACGGACTAGCGGGGGGGAGACCCAGTACTTC
TRBV6-6,.,TRBJ1-5,.,CASSYSGGSPNQPQHF,TGTGCCAGCAGTTACTCGGGCGGGAGTCCCAATCAGCCCCAGCATTTT
TRBV2,.,TRBJ2-3,TRBD2,CASGRGGAGAADTQYF,TGTGCCAGCGGGAGGGGCGGAGCGGGGGCCGCAGATACGCAGTATTTT
TRBV5-1,.,TRBJ1-5,TRBD1,CASSSGQGNQPQHF,TGCGCCAGCAGCTCGGGACAGGGGAATCAGCCCCAGCATTTT
TRBV6-5,.,TRBJ2-1,.,CAIRTGSEQFF,TGTGCCATTCGGACGGGGAGTGAGCAGTTCTTC
TRBV6-1,.,TRBJ1-2,TRBD1,CASSAETGARANYGYTF,TGTGCCAGCAGTGCCGAGACAGGGGCCAGAGCTAACTATGGCTACACCTTC
TRBV6-1,few,TRBJ2-3,.,CASGGETDTQYF,TGTGCCAGCGGCGGAGAGACAGATACGCAGTATTTT
TRBV29-1,.,TRBJ2-3,TRBD1,CSARATGEDTQYF,TGCAGCGCCCGGGCGACAGGGGAAGATACGCAGTATTTT
TRBV28,.,TRBJ2-2,.,CASSLSTGELFF,TGTGCCAGCAGTTTATCGACCGGGGAGCTGTTTTTT
TRBV29-1,.,TRBJ2-3,TRBD2,CSVESGGGALADTQYF,TGCAGCGTTGAGTCAGGCGGGGGGGCTCTCGCAGATACGCAGTATTTT
TRBV20-1,few,TRBJ2-1,.,CSADSLNEQFF,TGCAGTGCTGACTCCCTCAATGAGCAGTTCTTC
TRBV7-9,.,TRBJ2-2,.,CASSLHSQGQTGELFF,TGTGCCAGCAGCTTACATAGTCAGGGGCAAACCGGGGAGCTGTTTTTT
TRBV6-1,.,TRBJ2-3,.,CASSIAESTDTQYF,TGTGCCAGCAGTATAGCGGAGAGCACAGATACGCAGTATTTT
TRBV11-2,few,TRBJ2-5,.,CASSLWVGTQETQYF,TGTGCCAGCAGCTTATGGGTAGGGACACAAGAGACCCAGTACTTC
TRBV18,.,TRBJ2-1,.,CASSPSGASNEQFF,TGTGCCAGCTCACCTTCAGGGGCGAGCAATGAGCAGTTCTTC
TRBV11-2,once,TRBJ2-4,TRBD2,CASSLGLAGNIQYF,TGTGCCAGCAGCTTAGGGCTAGCGGGAAACATTCAGTACTTC
TRBV11-2,.,TRBJ2-1,TRBD2,CASSLGGRADNEQFF,TGTGCCAGCAGCTTAGGCGGGAGGGCCGACAATGAGCAGTTCTTC